The subject of this entry is one T cell receptor beta chain. It lacks a known antigen. Within one base of it there is no much larger clone, and no base qualities were kept. These data come from a study of shared clonotypes between healthy human individuals (dated by TCRdb to 2018 to 2020). Regarding the study in general: The cohort included three men and a couple of women between 18 and 49 years of age. For each donor, three plates each were used for CD4 naive and CD4 memory, two plates were used for CD8 naive, and one plate was used for CD8 memory. To estimate repertoire size and how much clonotype sharing occurs between individuals, the study deeply sequenced the blood TCR repertoires of several healthy adults. Libraries were prepared and TCR repertoires were sequenced by different laboratories using diverse techniques, in order to increase sequencing depth and limit assay-specific biases. Each donor's leukapheresis produced roughly between roughly 0.9 and 9 billion PBMCs. Paper-wide results and their limitations: Roughly 5.2% of naive CD4, 3.5% of naive CD8, about 2.5% of memory CD4, and 0.4% of memory CD8 clonotypes were shared across several donors. Sampling was limited to blood, and TCR repertoires in tissue likely differ from TCR repertoires in blood. Pairwise subsampling indicated that sequencing depth was expected to affect the degree of clonotype sharing among donors. Compared with non-shared clonotypes, the clonotypes found in all four sorted-subset donors had higher generation probabilities. Because the study included only a small number of donors, the genetic and exposure-history diversity represented was limited. Even with the large sequencing depth, rarefaction of the sorted-subset datasets indicated that sequencing was incomplete. Naive subsets generally had larger estimated clonotype richness than memory subsets did.

The donors were healthy, HIV-negative adults with no recently reported acute infections or vaccinations. Only Caucasian adults living in Nashville, Tennessee, USA were represented among the donors. CD4+ T cells were enriched through magnetic negative selection, after which naive cells were positively selected on CD45RA and the remaining negative fraction served as the memory subset. Blood was obtained by leukapheresis, after which PBMCs were separated by Ficoll-Histopaque density gradient centrifugation and cryopreserved in liquid nitrogen vapor phase. Analytical flow cytometry was used to check the purity and quantity of every magnetically sorted T cell population. Genomic DNA was isolated from every sorted fraction and measured by UV absorbance on a Nanodrop 2000c. TCR CDR3 regions were amplified from genomic DNA by multiplex PCR using the deep immunoSEQ assay. Genomic DNA extracted from each cell subset was distributed evenly over all wells of several immunoSEQ 96-well plates, and each plate served as one replicate. Each replicate PCR for sorted subsets received about 210 ng genomic DNA, equal to about 30,000 T cell genomes. Purified libraries were quantified with a Qubit 3.0 fluorometer, sized on a Bioanalyzer 2100, and re-quantified with the KAPA Library Quantification kit. Every immunoSEQ 96-well plate was sequenced on a dedicated single-read 150-cycle Illumina NextSeq 550 flow cell. For the original study's pipeline: The immunoSEQ output contained only junctional sequences without quality scores, so filtering could not match that applied to full-length reads. Sequences were annotated with PyIR, a Python wrapper for IgBLAST v1.9, and V/J genes and CDR3 were assigned using IMGT germline references. Reads with weak V/J assignments (E-value above 1e-6), missing CDR3, stop codons, out-of-frame junctions, or ambiguous translated residues were removed. V3J clonotypes were defined by identical inferred V gene, J gene, and CDR3 amino acid sequence. Percentage overlap between repertoires was calculated by dividing the number of shared unique clonotypes by the size of the smaller repertoire. RTK rarefaction, the Chao1 estimator, and Recon v2.1 estimates of unobserved clonotypes were used to assess repertoire richness. Generation probabilities were computed with OLGA for all TCRbeta clonotypes obtained by the gDNA method from a few donors. TCRdb limited this immuneACCESS table to in-frame rearrangements with V and J called. A share of clones is missing; checked studies link under half to unresolved V genes, and the rest is unexplained. That table gives V, J and clone size, and the DNA gave D and trimming. This sample comprises fewer than 1.8 million clones, about 98.5% of them detected only once. About 0.35% of the sample belongs to the ten largest clones.

The germline V gene (reference sequence) yields GTSNPN for CDR1 and SVGIG for CDR2. For this chain, trimming is 6 bases at the V end and 9 bases at the J end, and the number of junction bases without a gene match is 8. Its CDR3 holds 13 amino acids, cysteine through phenylalanine. Only the CDR3 part of the read is kept: 39 bases, read in frame from the first base. The sample consisted of naive CD4+ T cells sorted from blood. The sample's cell subset or site label, decoded: CD45RA+ positively selected. This receptor was obtained from a man aged 25 to 40 in good health. The chain is assembled from TRBV30 and TRBJ2-1, and TRBD1 matches 10 of the central bases. The CDR3 protein is CACRDRGRSEQFF. Here is the DNA: TGTGCCTGCCGGGACAGGGGACGAAGTGAGCAGTTCTTC.